This is a list of T cell receptor beta chains from one sample in a study of shared clonotypes between healthy human individuals. TCRdb keeps only in-frame clones here, not all; method: immunoSEQ multiplex PCR. This table holds some 690,000 clones, 90% found once. Specimen: memory CD8+ T cells from PBMCs. These receptor sequences come from a man aged 18 to 30 in good health. Some clones in this sample may be carry-over from other donors' samples. CDR3s include the opening cysteine and the closing phenylalanine or tryptophan. Fields, in order: V gene, J gene, D gene, clone size, CDR3 protein, CDR3 DNA. A D gene is named only where the DNA matches it firmly. For some rows the clone size is stated as once, few or many, or as a class when expanded; others skip it.

TRBV7-3	TRBJ2-1	-	-	CASSLLGGGSSYNEQFF	TGTGCCAGCAGCTTATTAGGGGGAGGAAGCTCCTACAATGAGCAGTTCTTC
TRBV9	TRBJ1-2	TRBD1	-	CASSDKGASRGYTF	TGTGCCAGCAGCGATAAGGGGGCTTCGAGGGGCTACACCTTC
TRBV5-4	TRBJ2-4	TRBD1	-	CASSLGRQGENIQYF	TGTGCCAGCAGCTTAGGACGGCAGGGGGAAAACATTCAGTACTTC
TRBV6-5	TRBJ2-7	-	-	CASSLGGTYEQYF	TGTGCCAGCAGTTTAGGAGGGACCTACGAGCAGTACTTC
TRBV5-4	TRBJ1-1	-	-	CASSETGTHNTEAFF	TGTGCCAGCAGCGAAACCGGGACACATAACACTGAAGCTTTCTTT
TRBV10-3	TRBJ2-7	TRBD2	-	CAISESLAGTYEQYF	TGTGCCATCAGTGAGTCCCTAGCGGGTACCTACGAGCAGTACTTC
TRBV4-3	TRBJ2-1	TRBD1	-	CASSQDRSGTGVNEQFF	TGCGCCAGCAGCCAAGACCGATCCGGGACAGGCGTCAATGAGCAGTTCTTC
TRBV6-6	TRBJ2-7	-	-	CASSYASYEQYF	TGTGCCAGCAGTTACGCGTCCTACGAGCAGTACTTC
TRBV21-1	TRBJ2-7	-	few	CASKTRDRGSPTVYEQYF	TGTGCCAGCAAAACCCGGGACAGGGGGTCCCCTACAGTCTACGAGCAGTACTTC
TRBV9	TRBJ2-7	-	-	CASSVGGIGTYEQYF	TGTGCCAGCAGCGTAGGCGGGATTGGCACCTACGAGCAGTACTTC
TRBV5-8	TRBJ2-7	-	-	CASRRRDTSYEQYF	TGTGCCAGCAGACGCCGGGACACCTCCTACGAGCAGTACTTC
TRBV5-1	TRBJ1-5	TRBD1	-	CASRKDRTSNQPQHF	TGCGCCAGCAGGAAGGACAGGACCAGCAATCAGCCCCAGCATTTT
TRBV9	TRBJ2-7	-	-	CASSVAGGTDYEQYF	TGTGCCAGCAGCGTAGCCGGAGGGACAGACTACGAGCAGTACTTC
TRBV28	TRBJ2-7	-	-	CASSSPAHYEQYF	TGTGCCAGCAGTTCGCCAGCTCACTACGAGCAGTACTTC
TRBV7-9	TRBJ1-2	TRBD1	-	CASSSGHLQGVDGYTF	TGTGCCAGCAGCTCGGGACATCTACAGGGGGTTGATGGCTACACCTTC
TRBV5-6	TRBJ2-3	-	-	CASSSLRLSHTDTQYF	TGTGCCAGCAGCTCCCTCCGCCTCAGTCACACAGATACGCAGTATTTT
TRBV12-5	TRBJ2-1	TRBD1	-	CASGLGTTDRDEQFF	TGTGCTAGTGGTTTGGGAACGACCGACAGGGATGAGCAGTTCTTC
TRBV7-6	TRBJ2-1	-	-	CASSLVGVHNEQFF	TGTGCCAGCAGCTTAGTAGGGGTCCACAATGAGCAGTTCTTC
TRBV11-3	TRBJ2-1	-	-	CASSSDNNEQFF	TGTGCCAGCAGCTCAGATAACAATGAGCAGTTCTTC
TRBV27	TRBJ1-1	TRBD1	few	CASAPGQGIPEAFF	TGTGCCAGCGCTCCGGGACAGGGAATTCCTGAAGCTTTCTTT
TRBV7-2	TRBJ2-7	-	-	CASSPPSTAYELQYF	TGTGCCAGCAGCCCCCCATCGACAGCTTACGAGTTGCAGTACTTC
TRBV6-5	TRBJ2-2	-	-	CASSYGGELFF	TGTGCCAGCAGTTACGGTGGGGAGCTGTTTTTT
TRBV6-1	TRBJ1-1	-	-	CASSELSGVAEAFF	TGTGCCAGCAGTGAATTGTCTGGGGTCGCTGAAGCTTTCTTT
TRBV29-1	TRBJ1-1	-	few	CSATSVEAFF	TGCAGCGCAACGTCGGTGGAAGCTTTCTTT
TRBV18	TRBJ2-7	-	-	CASSPRDFSYEQYF	TGTGCCAGCTCACCACGGGACTTTTCCTACGAGCAGTACTTC
TRBV27	TRBJ2-7	-	-	CASSWVGSLDEQYF	TGTGCCAGCAGTTGGGTTGGTAGTTTAGACGAGCAGTACTTC
TRBV4-3	TRBJ1-3	-	-	CASSQEGNTIYF	TGCGCCAGCAGCCAAGAGGGTAACACCATATATTTT
TRBV15	TRBJ2-5	-	-	CATSRVTVGGETQYF	TGTGCCACCAGCAGAGTGACAGTGGGAGGAGAGACCCAGTACTTC
TRBV6-5	TRBJ1-2	TRBD1	-	CASSYGTGFNGYTF	TGTGCCAGCAGTTATGGGACAGGTTTTAATGGCTACACCTTC
TRBV5-1	TRBJ2-7	TRBD1	-	CASSSRDRGGQYF	TGCGCCAGCAGCTCCCGGGACAGGGGAGGCCAGTACTTC
TRBV10-2	TRBJ2-7	TRBD2	-	CATTSGTSASYEQYF	TGCGCCACCACTTCCGGGACTAGCGCCTCCTACGAGCAGTACTTC
TRBV5-6	TRBJ2-7	-	-	CASSLARSSYEQYF	TGTGCCAGCAGCTTGGCCAGGAGCTCCTACGAGCAGTACTTC
TRBV11-2	TRBJ2-1	-	-	CASSLGHNNEQFF	TGTGCCAGCAGCTTAGGCCACAACAATGAGCAGTTCTTC
TRBV27	TRBJ2-7	TRBD1	-	CATRGPLAYEQYF	TGTGCCACCAGGGGGCCGCTCGCCTACGAGCAGTACTTC
TRBV6-1	TRBJ1-1	-	-	CAAGPWRAEAFF	TGTGCTGCGGGTCCCTGGAGAGCTGAAGCTTTCTTT
TRBV7-9	TRBJ1-4	-	-	CASSGDDRVLFF	TGTGCCAGCAGCGGGGATGATCGGGTACTGTTTTTT
TRBV6-1	TRBJ2-1	-	-	CASSEIGWRGSYNEQFF	TGTGCCAGCAGTGAAATCGGGTGGAGGGGATCCTACAATGAGCAGTTCTTC
TRBV4-1	TRBJ1-2	TRBD1	-	CASRETGTGVIGYTF	TGCGCCAGCAGGGAAACCGGGACAGGGGTTATCGGCTACACCTTC
TRBV9	TRBJ2-1	TRBD2	-	CASSGTSGRHEQFF	TGTGCCAGCAGCGGGACTAGCGGGAGGCACGAGCAGTTCTTC
TRBV27	TRBJ2-1	TRBD2	-	CASSLLAGGYNEQFF	TGTGCCAGCAGTTTGCTCGCGGGAGGGTACAATGAGCAGTTCTTC